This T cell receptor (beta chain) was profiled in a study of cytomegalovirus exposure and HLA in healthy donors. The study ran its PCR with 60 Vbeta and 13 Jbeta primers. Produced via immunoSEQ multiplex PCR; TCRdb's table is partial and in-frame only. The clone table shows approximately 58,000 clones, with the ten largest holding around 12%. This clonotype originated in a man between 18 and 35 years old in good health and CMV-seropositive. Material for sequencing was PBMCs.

The CDR3 here is CASSLGLAGDSEQFF. The CDR3 nucleotides are TGCGCCAGCAGCTTAGGACTAGCGGGAGATAGTGAGCAGTTCTTC. V and J are TRBV5-1 and TRBJ2-1; the match to TRBD2 covers 13 bases. Germline V gene lookup returns CDR1 SGHRS and CDR2 YFSETQ. The V and J ends lost 2 bases and 9 bases, in that order; junction bases with no gene match: 5. The CDR3 is made up of 15 amino acids.